The rows below give T cell receptor beta chains drawn from one sample of a study of blood T cell repertoires in COVID-19. Clones were read by immunoSEQ multiplex PCR, and TCRdb kept only the in-frame ones, dropping some. Of 99,000 or so clones detected, approximately 82% appear once; the ten largest clones hold roughly 15%. Specimen: peripheral blood. Source of these receptors: a woman of 80 years or more with acute or convalescent COVID-19. Each CDR3 is given with its conserved first and last residue. The D gene is left open where the match is weak. Expanded clones get a size class; other rows say once, few or many, or leave the size out.

CDR3aa	CDR3nt	abundance	d_gene	v_gene	j_gene
CASSTGYLSGNTIYF	TGTGCCAGCAGCACAGGTTACCTCTCTGGAAACACCATATATTTT	-	-	TRBV6-6	TRBJ1-3
CASSPRAGGEYEQYF	TGTGCCAGCAGCCCCCGGGCGGGGGGCGAGTACGAGCAGTACTTC	-	TRBD2	TRBV3-1/TRBV3-2	TRBJ2-7
CAISGVNTEAFF	TGTGCCATCTCCGGGGTGAACACTGAAGCTTTCTTT	-	-	TRBV10-3	TRBJ1-1
CASTHRGSNEQFF	TGTGCCAGCACCCACCGAGGCAGCAATGAGCAGTTCTTC	-	-	TRBV14	TRBJ2-1
CASSQVGEGTSPLHF	TGTGCCAGCAGCCAAGTAGGAGAAGGCACTTCACCCCTCCACTTT	-	-	TRBV14	TRBJ1-6
CASSRAGGLSNSPLHF	TGTGCCAGCAGCCGAGCCGGGGGGCTAAGCAATTCACCCCTCCACTTT	-	-	TRBV5-4	TRBJ1-6
CASSLKVGGTSTDTQYF	TGTGCCAGCAGCTTGAAGGTCGGGGGAACTAGCACAGATACGCAGTATTTT	-	-	TRBV5-4	TRBJ2-3
CASSPTSTGGYYF	TGTGCCAGCAGTCCTACGTCGACAGGAGGATACTACTTC	-	-	TRBV28	TRBJ2-5
CASSSGQGDTGELFF	TGTGCCAGCAGTTCGGGACAGGGTGACACCGGGGAGCTGTTTTTT	-	TRBD1	TRBV6-5	TRBJ2-2
CASSHATFLYNSPLHF	TGTGCCAGCAGCCATGCGACTTTTCTATATAATTCACCCCTCCACTTT	many	-	TRBV16	TRBJ1-6
CATSVGSWGGLDTQYF	TGTGCCACCAGTGTCGGTTCGTGGGGGGGTCTAGATACGCAGTATTTT	-	TRBD2	TRBV24-1	TRBJ2-3
CASSPIAGVGNEQFF	TGTGCCAGCAGCCCAATAGCGGGAGTAGGCAATGAGCAGTTCTTC	-	TRBD2	TRBV5-6	TRBJ2-1
CSVEISGSSGANVLTF	TGCAGCGTTGAAATTAGCGGGAGCTCTGGGGCCAACGTCCTGACTTTC	-	TRBD2	TRBV29-1	TRBJ2-6
CASSVDARPGFAGELFF	TGTGCCAGCAGCGTAGATGCCCGCCCGGGGTTTGCCGGGGAGCTGTTTTTT	once	-	TRBV9	TRBJ2-2
CASSLVHRGNQPQHF	TGTGCCAGCAGCTTAGTTCACAGGGGCAATCAGCCCCAGCATTTT	-	-	TRBV7-2	TRBJ1-5
CASRGGVGGSGMEQFF	TGTGCCAGCCGGGGCGGAGTTGGAGGGAGCGGAATGGAGCAGTTCTTC	-	-	TRBV15	TRBJ2-1
CASSSGTSGRQYF	TGTGCCAGCAGTTCCGGGACTAGCGGGAGACAGTACTTC	-	TRBD2	TRBV28	TRBJ2-7
CASSHPRGANGYTF	TGTGCCAGCAGCCACCCCCGGGGGGCGAATGGCTACACCTTC	-	-	TRBV11-2	TRBJ1-2
CATSDESGRLYNEQFF	TGTGCCACCAGTGATGAGAGCGGGAGGCTCTACAATGAGCAGTTCTTC	-	TRBD2	TRBV24-1	TRBJ2-1
CASSLRTRGNTEAFF	TGTGCCAGCAGCTTGCGGACCCGGGGGAACACTGAAGCTTTCTTT	-	-	TRBV5-6	TRBJ1-1
CASSPTGMNTEAFF	TGTGCCAGCAGTCCCACCGGGATGAACACTGAAGCTTTCTTT	-	-	TRBV27	TRBJ1-1
CASSFQGARVTDTQYF	TGTGCCAGCAGTTTTCAGGGGGCGAGGGTCACAGATACGCAGTATTTT	-	TRBD1	TRBV27	TRBJ2-3
CASFEAPHLPQHF	TGTGCCAGCTTTGAGGCACCTCATCTACCCCAGCATTTT	-	-	TRBV18	TRBJ1-5
CASSNPSGLHNEQFF	TGCGCCAGCAGCAACCCTAGCGGACTTCACAATGAGCAGTTCTTC	few	TRBD2	TRBV5-1	TRBJ2-1
CSVVGGAYGYTF	TGCAGCGTTGTGGGGGGGGCCTATGGCTACACCTTC	-	-	TRBV29-1	TRBJ1-2
CASSRLEGGEAFF	TGTGCCAGCAGCCGCCTTGAGGGCGGGGAAGCTTTCTTT	once	-	TRBV11-2	TRBJ1-1
CASSIGDRLTEAFF	TGTGCCAGTAGTATTGGGGACAGGTTGACTGAAGCTTTCTTT	-	TRBD1	TRBV19	TRBJ1-1
CASSPQQGTTGELFF	TGTGCCAGCAGCCCTCAACAGGGGACCACCGGGGAGCTGTTTTTT	-	TRBD1	TRBV9	TRBJ2-2
CASSLVGDFYNSPLHF	TGTGCCAGCAGCTTGGTCGGGGATTTCTATAATTCACCCCTCCACTTT	-	-	TRBV5-5	TRBJ1-6
CASSLTSGDTQYF	TGTGCCAGCAGCTTAACTAGCGGGGATACGCAGTATTTT	-	TRBD2	TRBV7-9	TRBJ2-3
CASSWTLRGNYGYTF	TGTGCCAGCAGCTGGACCCTCAGGGGAAACTATGGCTACACCTTC	-	-	TRBV7-9	TRBJ1-2
CSVALEEAYGYTF	TGCAGCGTTGCCCTCGAGGAAGCCTATGGCTACACCTTC	-	-	TRBV29-1	TRBJ1-2
CASSQDPINFEYF	TGTGCCAGCAGCCAAGATCCGATAAACTTCGAGTACTTC	-	-	TRBV3-1/TRBV3-2	TRBJ2-4
CASSREAGELFF	TGTGCCAGCAGCCGGGAGGCCGGGGAGCTGTTTTTT	once	TRBD2	TRBV5-6	TRBJ2-2
CASSKSFFSGNTIYF	TGTGCCAGCAGCAAATCCTTTTTCTCTGGAAACACCATATATTTT	-	-	TRBV21-1	TRBJ1-3
CASSLARTGTGNEQFF	TGTGCCAGCTCACTGGCGCGTACGGGTACGGGCAATGAGCAGTTCTTC	-	-	TRBV18	TRBJ2-1
CASSLGRENEQFF	TGTGCCAGCAGCTTAGGGAGGGAGAATGAGCAGTTCTTC	-	-	TRBV7-2	TRBJ2-1
CASTQLLAGEQFF	TGTGCCAGCACCCAGTTACTAGCCGGTGAGCAGTTCTTC	-	-	TRBV5-8	TRBJ2-1
CATSWRGTSGSEQYF	TGTGCCACCAGCTGGAGAGGGACTAGCGGAAGCGAGCAGTACTTC	many	TRBD2	TRBV15	TRBJ2-7
CASSQMRNTEAFF	TGTGCCAGCAGCCAAATGAGGAACACTGAAGCTTTCTTT	once	-	TRBV3-1/TRBV3-2	TRBJ1-1
CASRYRDTEAFF	TGTGCCAGCAGGTACCGGGACACTGAAGCTTTCTTT	-	-	TRBV13	TRBJ1-1
CASSQDLGTDTNTQYF	TGTGCCAGCAGCCAAGATCTCGGGACTGACACAAATACGCAGTATTTT	-	-	TRBV3-1/TRBV3-2	TRBJ2-3
CASSLGQGIGSYNSPLHF	TGCGCCAGCAGCTTGGGCCAGGGAATAGGCTCCTATAATTCACCCCTCCACTTT	few	-	TRBV5-1	TRBJ1-6